These 18 T cell receptor beta chains were all obtained from the same sample, sequenced in a study of pediatric ulcerative colitis. Generated by immunoSEQ multiplex PCR, the TCRdb table keeps only in-frame clones and is missing some. This table holds around 65,000 clones, just over 75% found once. Sequencing was done on a sample of blood. All receptors come from a boy younger than 18 with moderate ulcerative colitis.

This chain uses TRBV4-3 with TRBJ2-7, with 8 bases fitting TRBD1. V lost 0 bases, J lost 3 bases, and 7 bases stayed unmatched. CDR1 and CDR2 from the germline V gene are LGHNA and YSLEER. This CDR3 spans 16 amino acids. The CDR3 sequence: CASSQDKTGVGYEQYF. As DNA, the CDR3 is TGCGCCAGCAGCCAAGATAAGACAGGGGTGGGCTACGAGCAGTACTTC.

This chain joins TRBV5-1 and TRBJ1-1, with D perhaps TRBD1 (5 bases). Trimming removed 3 bases at V and 2 bases at J, with 8 bases between. From germline, CDR1 is SGHRS and CDR2 YFSETQ. The CDR3 sequence is 13 residues long. In DNA form, the CDR3 reads TGCGCCAGCAGCTCACAGGTTAACACTGAAGCTTTCTTT. This sequence encodes CASSSQVNTEAFF.

The rearrangement links TRBV4-1 to TRBJ1-5; 9 positions agree with TRBD1. The J segment lost 0 bases and the V segment lost 4 bases, leaving 7 bases of the junction unmatched. The CDR3 has 17 residues. Germline loops: CDR1 MGHRA, CDR2 YSYEKL. CDR3 sequence reads: CASSPPGQGVSNQPQHF. DNA of the CDR3: TGCGCCAGCAGCCCACCGGGACAGGGAGTTAGCAATCAGCCCCAGCATTTT.

The rearrangement links TRBV6-5 to TRBJ1-2; no firm D call. Germline V gene lookup returns CDR1 MNHEY and CDR2 SVGAGI. The V gene lost 4 bases and the J gene lost 4 bases, with 13 bases spanning the gap. The CDR3 is 14 residues long. The CDR3: CASSLDRRGYGYTF. CDR3 in DNA: TGTGCCAGCAGTTTAGATAGGCGGGGCTATGGCTACACCTTC.

J is TRBJ2-1 and V is TRBV30; 10 bases align to TRBD2. This CDR3 is 16 amino acids long. V shed 6 bases, J shed 7 bases, and the junction held 15 bases outside the gene matches. Germline V lookup: CDR1 GTSNPN, CDR2 SVGIG (reference sequence). The CDR3 DNA follows: TGTGCCTGCGGGGGAGCGGGGGGGAAACTATTTAATGAGCAGTTCTTC. Encoded protein: CACGGAGGKLFNEQFF.

This sequence joins TRBV7-9 and TRBJ2-2; D is possibly TRBD2 (6 bases). In germline, CDR1 is SEHNR, CDR2 FQNEAQ (reference sequence). The CDR3 runs 15 residues. V lost 5 bases and J lost 4, with 14 bases in between. The CDR3 bases are TGTGCCAGCAGCCCCGGGACTCAACTCACCGGGGAGCTGTTTTTT. Its translation: CASSPGTQLTGELFF.

The chain links TRBV25-1 to TRBJ2-7; D tentatively fits TRBD1 or TRBD2 (6 bases each). V lost 4 bases and J lost 6, with 13 bases in between. This CDR3 has 13 amino acids. Germline CDR1 MGHDK, CDR2 SYGVNS. The CDR3 bases are TGTGCCAGCAGTGGGCCCGAGGGGGGCGAGCAGTACTTC. It encodes CASSGPEGGEQYF.

The V gene is TRBV5-6, the J gene TRBJ1-6, with 9 bases aligning to TRBD1. The V gene end was trimmed by 0 bases and the J gene end by 6 bases; junction bases not matched to a gene: 10. The CDR3 contains 18 residues. The germline V gene encodes CDR1 SGHDT and CDR2 YYEEEE. CDR3 sequence (DNA): TGTGCCAGCAGCTTGGCCGTGGGGGACAGGGTGATTAATTCACCCCTCCACTTT. The encoded protein is CASSLAVGDRVINSPLHF.

A few counts support this clone. DNA of the CDR3: TGCAGCGTTGAAGGGCCTGGTGGTGAAAAACTGTTTTTT. Translation gives CSVEGPGGEKLFF. V gene TRBV29-1 combines with J gene TRBJ1-4; D not certain. The CDR3 spans 13 residues. The ends were cut back, 1 base at V and 7 bases at J, with 10 bases in the middle. CDR1 SQVTM and CDR2 ANQGSEA come from the germline V gene. Filled out from reference TRBV29-1 and TRBJ1-4, the complete variable domain reads SAVISQKPSRDICQRGTSLTIQCQVDSQVTMMFWYRQQPGQSLTLIATANQGSEATYESGFVIDKFPISRPNLTFSTLTVSNMSPEDSSIYLCSVEGPGGEKLFFGSGTQLSVL.

The rearrangement joins TRBV7-9 to TRBJ1-1; weak D call: TRBD1 (6 bases). Germline CDR1 SEHNR, CDR2 FQNEAQ (reference sequence). V was cut by 7 bases and J by 6 bases, with 12 bases left in between. There are 12 residues in the CDR3. CDR3 in DNA: TGTGCCAGCAACCAGGACAGCCCTGAAGCTTTCTTT. Its translation is CASNQDSPEAFF.

The chain joins TRBV10-1 to TRBJ1-4; D may be TRBD1 (5 bases). V lost 2 bases and J lost 0, with 10 bases in between. CDR1 is WNHNN and CDR2 is SYGVQD in the germline V gene (reference sequence). The CDR3 runs to 16 residues. CDR3 DNA sequence: TGCGCCAGCAGTGAGGGTCGGGGCGCAACTAATGAAAAACTGTTTTTT. It yields the protein CASSEGRGATNEKLFF.

The chain is built from TRBV6-1 and TRBJ1-5; D remains unclear. Germline-derived CDR1 and CDR2 are MNHNS and SASEGT. The V end was cut by 2 bases, the J end by 0 bases, with 17 bases between. CDR3 size: 18 residues. This CDR3 reads CASSETRHLSYSNQPQHF. The CDR3 bases are TGTGCCAGCAGTGAAACCAGACACCTATCTTATAGCAATCAGCCCCAGCATTTT.

This rearrangement joins TRBV7-9 to TRBJ2-3; a possible D gene is TRBD2 (6 bases). V shed 5 bases and J shed 7 bases, with 13 bases lying between them. The CDR3 has 13 residues. Germline V CDR1 and CDR2: SEHNR, FQNEAQ (reference sequence). The CDR3 nucleotides read TGTGCCAGCAGCATCACTAGCATGTATACGCAGTATTTT. Protein product: CASSITSMYTQYF. Using reference TRBV7-9 and TRBJ2-3 for the parts outside the CDR3, the full variable domain is DTGVSQNPRHKITKRGQNVTFRCDPISEHNRLYWYRQTLGQGPEFLTYFQNEAQLEKSRLLSDRFSAERPKGSFSTLEIQRTEQGDSAMYLCASSITSMYTQYFGPGTRLTVL.

The J gene is TRBJ1-5, the V gene TRBV6-5; D gene uncertain. This CDR3 region has 14 residues. Germline CDR1 and CDR2: MNHEY and SVGAGI. V dropped 5 bases and J dropped 3 bases, with 11 bases sitting between them. The CDR3 is CASSPTPDNQPQHF. As DNA, the CDR3 is TGTGCCAGCAGTCCCACCCCGGACAATCAGCCCCAGCATTTT.

V usage is TRBV7-2 and J usage is TRBJ1-5, with 8 positions matching TRBD1. Germline V CDR1 and CDR2: SGHTA, FQGNSA. Unmatched junction bases numbered 1, after V lost 2 bases and J lost 4 bases. The CDR3 totals 14 residues. The chain's CDR3 is CASSLRTGNQPQHF. In DNA, the CDR3 is TGTGCCAGCAGCTTACGGACAGGGAATCAGCCCCAGCATTTT.

This clone was seen only once. J is TRBJ2-7 and V is TRBV11-2; TRBD1 matches at 11 bases. The trim removed 10 bases at V and 6 bases at J, leaving 14 bases unmatched. The CDR3 loop spans 15 amino acids. The germline gives CDR1 SGHAT, CDR2 FQNNGV. This CDR3 reads CATDKQPGTGGEQYF. DNA for the CDR3: TGTGCCACCGATAAACAACCGGGGACAGGGGGCGAGCAGTACTTC.

The J gene is TRBJ2-7, the V gene TRBV5-1; TRBD1 matches at 8 bases. Germline V CDR1 and CDR2: SGHRS, YFSETQ. The CDR3 spans 14 residues. V dropped 2 bases and J dropped 5; count of bases not matched to a gene: 6. The CDR3: CASSFRQGRNEQYF. The CDR3 DNA reads TGCGCCAGCAGCTTTAGACAGGGGAGGAACGAGCAGTACTTC.

The V and J genes are TRBV2 and TRBJ2-7; D may match TRBD1 or TRBD2 (5 bases each). Trimming stripped 7 bases from V and 3 bases from J, with 13 bases between. This CDR3 comprises 13 residues. Per the germline V gene, CDR1 is SNHLY and CDR2 is FYNNEI. The chain's CDR3 is CASTGAQSYEQYF. CDR3 bases: TGTGCCAGCACCGGGGCACAAAGCTACGAGCAGTACTTC.